This TCR beta chain appears in the sequencing data of a study of T cell repertoires in cytomegalovirus infection. Using its own MiXCR run on the reads, TCRdb lists one record per CDR3 protein. This sample has approximately 76,000 distinct CDR3 sequences, with 3.5% to 4.5% found just once. This clonotype was counted many times. This CDR3 is 12 amino acids long. V shed 3 bases and J shed 2 bases, with 5 bases lying between them. Germline lookup yields CDR1 SGHDT and CDR2 YYEEEE. The sequenced material came from PBMCs. This rearrangement joins TRBV5-6 to TRBJ2-5; D uncertain. The clonotype comes from a human donor in good health (CMV status not recorded). Some clones in this sample may be carry-over from other donors' samples. CDR3 sequence reads: CASSWIQETQYF. The DNA of the CDR3 is TGTGCCAGCAGCTGGATTCAAGAGACCCAGTACTTC. Variable domain in full (rest from reference TRBV5-6 and TRBJ2-5): DAGVTQSPTHLIKTRGQQVTLRCSPKSGHDTVSWYQQALGQGPQFIFQYYEEEERQRGNFPDRFSGHQFPNYSSELNVNALLLGDSALYLCASSWIQETQYFGPGTRLLVL.